This T cell receptor (beta chain) was obtained from a study of blood T cell repertoires in COVID-19. Some clones are missing from TCRdb's copy, which holds only in-frame ones; the method was immunoSEQ multiplex PCR. The table has roughly 500,000 clones, 85% to 90% seen once. Either two negative PCRs, clearance, or symptom resolution qualified Cohort 3 donors as recovered. The clonotype was recovered from a woman aged 40 to 50 who had recovered from COVID-19. The specimen was PBMCs or T cells enriched from blood (not recorded which).

Here the CDR3 reads CASRPQGPTEAFF. The CDR3 bases are TGTGCCAGTAGGCCACAGGGCCCCACTGAAGCTTTCTTT. The genes are TRBV19 and TRBJ1-1; weak D call: TRBD1 (6 bases). The CDR3 has 13 amino acids. V was cut by 6 bases and J by 4 bases, with 12 bases left in between. Per the germline V gene, CDR1 is LNHDA and CDR2 is SQIVND (reference sequence).